This T cell receptor (beta chain) was obtained from a study of blood T cell repertoires in COVID-19. TCRdb's table, derived via immunoSEQ multiplex PCR, lists solely in-frame clones and lacks some. The sample holds tens of thousands of clones, 91% seen once. V shed 5 bases and J shed 5 bases, with 13 bases lying between them. The CDR3 spans 14 residues. Germline V CDR1 and CDR2: LGHNA, YSLEER. The rearrangement links TRBV4-3 to TRBJ2-1; the D is unclear. The origin of this receptor is a woman in her sixties or seventies with active COVID-19. The specimen sequenced was peripheral blood. The CDR3 here is CASSAVLNNNEQFF. Here the CDR3 DNA reads TGCGCCAGCAGCGCGGTGTTGAACAACAATGAGCAGTTCTTC.